This TCR beta chain was retrieved from a study of identical twins. This clonotype showed up just a few times. Its specificity is unknown. The donor group consisted entirely of healthy Caucasians. The CDR3 has 13 amino acids. The V and J ends lost 2 bases and 9 bases respectively, with 14 bases between them. CDR1 and CDR2 from the germline V gene are GTSNPN and SVGIG (reference sequence). The cDNA had a unique molecular identifier and a template-switch universal primer site. TCRdb redid the calling of the 5' RACE reads with MiXCR, one entry per CDR3 protein. Here the sample spans 200,000 or so distinct CDR3 sequences, 15% to 20% being singletons. Notes on the study in general: Invariant MAIT and iNKT cells may have partly biased zero-insertion analyses.

The same data also went into a second study, on T cells expressing NK-cell markers. That paper adds: About 6 donors had dominant NKG2C+ clonotypes that comprised about 1.0-7.5% of their CD8+ T cells.

The V and J genes are TRBV30 and TRBJ2-1, with D tentatively TRBD1 or TRBD2 (6 bases each). The sequencing input was CD8+ T cells sorted from blood. The receptor was isolated from a woman aged 18-29 years in good health. CDR3 sequence: CAWSSAEGGEQFF. The CDR3 DNA follows: TGTGCCTGGAGTAGCGCGGAGGGGGGTGAGCAGTTCTTC.